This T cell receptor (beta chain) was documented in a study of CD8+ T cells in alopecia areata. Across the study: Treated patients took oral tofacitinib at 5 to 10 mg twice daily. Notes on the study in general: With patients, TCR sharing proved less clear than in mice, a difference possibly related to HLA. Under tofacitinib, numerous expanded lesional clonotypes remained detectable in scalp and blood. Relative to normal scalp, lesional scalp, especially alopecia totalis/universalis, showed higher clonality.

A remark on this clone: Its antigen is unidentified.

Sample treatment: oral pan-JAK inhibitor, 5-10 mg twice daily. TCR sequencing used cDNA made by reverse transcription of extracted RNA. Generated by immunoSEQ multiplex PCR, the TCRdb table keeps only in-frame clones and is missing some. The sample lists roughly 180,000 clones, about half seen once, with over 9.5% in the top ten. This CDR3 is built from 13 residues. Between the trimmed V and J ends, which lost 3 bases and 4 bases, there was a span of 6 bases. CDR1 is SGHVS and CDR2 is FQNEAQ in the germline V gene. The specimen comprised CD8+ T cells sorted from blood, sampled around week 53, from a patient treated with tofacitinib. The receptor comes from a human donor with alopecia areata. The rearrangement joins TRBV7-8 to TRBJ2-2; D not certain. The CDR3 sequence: CASSFDGTGELFF. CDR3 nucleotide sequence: TGTGCCAGCAGCTTTGACGGCACCGGGGAGCTGTTTTTT.